The rows below give T cell receptor beta chains drawn from one sample of a study of T cell responses to AZD1222 COVID-19 vaccine. Some clones are missing from TCRdb's copy, which holds only in-frame ones; the method was immunoSEQ multiplex PCR. In the table there are about 160,000 clones, about 91% of which are singletons. The sequencing used peripheral blood, collected 28 days after the second AZD1222 dose. All receptors come from an adult who received the AZD1222 COVID-19 vaccine. Each CDR3 is given with its conserved first and last residue. The D gene is left open where the match is weak. Expanded clones are given a class, and other clones once, few, many or no size at all.

d_call	clone_size	j_call	v_call	cdr3_aa	cdr3_nt
TRBD1	NA	TRBJ1-4	TRBV9	CASSTQTGGVIGEKLFF	TGTGCCAGCAGCACGCAAACAGGGGGCGTCATCGGTGAAAAACTGTTTTTT
NA	once	TRBJ1-5	TRBV21-1	CASSKGGWGYNQPQHF	TGTGCCAGCAGCAAAGGCGGTTGGGGGTACAATCAGCCCCAGCATTTT
NA	NA	TRBJ1-1	TRBV7-3	CASGQAPNTEAFF	TGTGCCAGCGGGCAGGCTCCGAACACTGAAGCTTTCTTT
NA	few	TRBJ1-6	TRBV6-1	CASSAARFRANSPLHF	TGTGCCAGCAGTGCAGCGAGGTTCCGAGCCAATTCACCCCTCCACTTT
TRBD1	NA	TRBJ1-4	TRBV28	CASIKQGQKLFF	TGTGCCAGCATCAAACAGGGGCAAAAACTGTTTTTT
TRBD1	NA	TRBJ1-2	TRBV6-5	CASRVPGQLYGYTF	TGTGCCAGCAGGGTTCCGGGACAGCTCTATGGCTACACCTTC
NA	NA	TRBJ1-3	TRBV7-9	CASSIGNTIYF	TGTGCCAGCAGCATCGGAAACACCATATATTTT
NA	NA	TRBJ1-1	TRBV24-1	CATSATNRGATEAFF	TGTGCCACCAGTGCCACTAATAGGGGTGCCACTGAAGCTTTCTTT
TRBD2	NA	TRBJ2-1	TRBV19	CASSIEKRLAGVSEQFF	TGTGCCAGTAGTATAGAGAAGCGGCTAGCGGGAGTAAGTGAGCAGTTCTTC
TRBD2	NA	TRBJ2-1	TRBV19	CASSIDTSGSVSDEQFF	TGTGCCAGTAGTATAGATACTAGCGGGAGCGTCTCGGATGAGCAGTTCTTC
TRBD1	NA	TRBJ1-2	TRBV7-2	CASSFTRTGANYGYTF	TGTGCCAGCAGCTTTACCCGGACAGGGGCCAACTATGGCTACACCTTC
NA	NA	TRBJ2-2	TRBV5-1	CASRVGVAPQENTGELFF	TGCGCCAGCAGAGTCGGGGTCGCCCCGCAAGAGAACACCGGGGAGCTGTTTTTT
NA	NA	TRBJ1-1	TRBV7-2	CASSLESLSNTEAFF	TGTGCCAGCAGCTTAGAAAGCCTCTCGAACACTGAAGCTTTCTTT
NA	NA	TRBJ1-2	TRBV5-1	CASSPVSGGAWDYGYTF	TGCGCCAGCAGCCCCGTCTCCGGGGGCGCGTGGGACTATGGCTACACCTTC
NA	once	TRBJ2-5	TRBV21-1	CASSFPQGQKETQYF	TGTGCCAGCAGCTTCCCCCAGGGACAGAAAGAGACCCAGTACTTC
NA	NA	TRBJ1-1	TRBV2	CASRSGITEAFF	TGTGCCAGCAGGTCAGGGATCACTGAAGCTTTCTTT
NA	NA	TRBJ2-5	TRBV9	CASSVLGQETQYF	TGTGCCAGCAGCGTCCTTGGGCAAGAGACCCAGTACTTC
NA	NA	TRBJ1-6	TRBV6-5	CASSYVNSPLHF	TGTGCCAGCAGTTACGTGAATTCACCCCTCCACTTT
NA	NA	TRBJ2-7	TRBV11-3	CASSAGQLSYEQYF	TGTGCCAGCAGTGCGGGACAGCTTTCCTACGAGCAGTACTTC
NA	once	TRBJ1-6	TRBV3-1/TRBV3-2	CASSLRGLGGAYNSPLHF	TGTGCCAGCAGCCTAAGGGGGTTGGGGGGCGCTTATAATTCACCCCTCCACTTT
NA	NA	TRBJ1-2	TRBV9	CASSVETGRGYTF	TGTGCCAGCAGCGTAGAAACAGGGCGCGGCTACACCTTC
NA	NA	TRBJ1-1	TRBV19	CASSIHRDTEAFF	TGTGCCAGTAGTATCCACAGGGACACTGAAGCTTTCTTT
NA	once	TRBJ2-3	TRBV15	CATSGRGAGTDTQYF	TGTGCCACCAGCGGCAGGGGAGCAGGCACAGATACGCAGTATTTT
TRBD1	NA	TRBJ1-1	TRBV5-1	CASRRGQGALDTEAFF	TGCGCCAGCAGGAGGGGACAGGGGGCGCTGGACACTGAAGCTTTCTTT
TRBD1	NA	TRBJ1-1	TRBV5-5	CASSFRDRGQGNTEAFF	TGTGCCAGCAGCTTTCGGGACAGGGGGCAAGGGAACACTGAAGCTTTCTTT
NA	NA	TRBJ1-6	TRBV27	CASSTTGLNSPLHF	TGTGCCAGCAGTACTACAGGGTTAAATTCACCCCTCCACTTT
NA	NA	TRBJ2-7	TRBV2	CASSVQGFNEQYF	TGTGCCAGCAGCGTACAGGGTTTCAACGAGCAGTACTTC
TRBD1	NA	TRBJ2-2	TRBV5-1	CASSLAGTGGPGELFF	TGCGCCAGCAGCTTGGCCGGGACAGGGGGCCCCGGGGAGCTGTTTTTT
NA	NA	TRBJ1-4	TRBV19	CASSIRTATNEKLFF	TGTGCCAGTAGTATTCGGACAGCAACTAATGAAAAACTGTTTTTT
NA	once	TRBJ2-2	TRBV14	CASSQVNTGELFF	TGTGCCAGCAGCCAGGTTAACACCGGGGAGCTGTTTTTT
NA	NA	TRBJ1-2	TRBV21-1	CASSKVTGFVAGVGYTF	TGTGCCAGCAGCAAGGTGACAGGTTTCGTCGCTGGGGTTGGCTACACCTTC
TRBD2	NA	TRBJ2-1	TRBV24-1	CATSWAGSGTYNEQFF	TGTGCCACCAGTTGGGCTGGTAGCGGGACCTACAATGAGCAGTTCTTC
NA	NA	TRBJ1-1	TRBV11-3	CASSLKGNTEAFF	TGTGCCAGCAGCTTGAAGGGGAACACTGAAGCTTTCTTT
NA	NA	TRBJ2-1	TRBV7-3	CASSLMGDLYNEQFF	TGTGCCAGCAGCTTAATGGGAGATCTTTACAATGAGCAGTTCTTC
NA	NA	TRBJ1-1	TRBV29-1	CSVRPQNTEAFF	TGCAGCGTTAGACCACAGAACACTGAAGCTTTCTTT
NA	NA	TRBJ2-2	TRBV24-1	CATSMGLGTGELFF	TGTGCCACCAGTATGGGACTCGGGACCGGGGAGCTGTTTTTT
NA	NA	TRBJ1-2	TRBV24-1	CATSDRRSEGYTF	TGTGCCACCAGTGATAGACGTAGTGAAGGCTACACCTTC
NA	NA	TRBJ1-3	TRBV14	CASSPLQGRNTIYF	TGTGCCAGCAGCCCACTTCAAGGTAGAAACACCATATATTTT
NA	NA	TRBJ1-2	TRBV6-2/TRBV6-3	CASSTGEDFYGYTF	TGTGCCAGCAGTACCGGGGAGGACTTCTATGGCTACACCTTC
TRBD1	NA	TRBJ1-1	TRBV28	CASSSLRDRLIANTEAFF	TGTGCCAGCAGTTCTCTCCGGGACAGGCTTATCGCGAACACTGAAGCTTTCTTT
NA	NA	TRBJ2-1	TRBV6-1	CASIEQGSWSEQFF	TGTGCCAGCATTGAACAGGGTAGCTGGAGTGAGCAGTTCTTC
NA	NA	TRBJ1-2	TRBV30	CAWSWQGYPYGYTF	TGTGCCTGGAGTTGGCAGGGCTACCCCTATGGCTACACCTTC